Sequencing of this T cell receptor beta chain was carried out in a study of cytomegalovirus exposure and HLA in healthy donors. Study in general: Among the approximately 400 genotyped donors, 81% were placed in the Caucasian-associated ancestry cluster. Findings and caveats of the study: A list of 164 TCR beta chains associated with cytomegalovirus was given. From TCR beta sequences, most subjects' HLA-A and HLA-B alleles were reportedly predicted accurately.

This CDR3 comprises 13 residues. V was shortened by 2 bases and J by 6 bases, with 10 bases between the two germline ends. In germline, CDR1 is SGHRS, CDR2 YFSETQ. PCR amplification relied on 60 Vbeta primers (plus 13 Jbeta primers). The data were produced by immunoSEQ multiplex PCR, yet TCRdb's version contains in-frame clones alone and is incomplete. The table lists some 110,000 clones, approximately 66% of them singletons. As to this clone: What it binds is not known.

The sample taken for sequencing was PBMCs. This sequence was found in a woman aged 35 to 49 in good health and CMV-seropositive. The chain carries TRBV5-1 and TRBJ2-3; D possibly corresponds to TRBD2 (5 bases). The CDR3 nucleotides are TGCGCCAGCAGCTTCAGGACTGGGGATACGCAGTATTTT. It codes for CASSFRTGDTQYF.